This TCR beta chain originates from a study of T cells after posttransplantation cyclophosphamide. Methotrexate plus calcineurin inhibitor accompanied controls' myeloablative marrow transplants; sampling was 1 year later. Sequencing was performed with immunoSEQ multiplex PCR; in TCRdb, only in-frame clones are kept and a portion is missing. The sample holds about 22,000 clones; 80% to 90% are singletons and the top ten take 8.2%. On this clone: Its antigen is undetermined.

CDR3 length: 14 residues. V lost 8 bases, J lost 2 bases, and 14 bases lay in between. Germline V gene sequence: CDR1 MNHEY, CDR2 SMNVEV (reference sequence). Findings and caveats of the study: Blood and skin or GI T cell repertoires showed limited TRB overlap. Recipient CMV seropositivity and CMV reactivation strongly tracked TRB clonality. Donor-recipient repertoire similarity was low at 1-2 months, rising over year one.

This clonotype was sampled from a female patient between 50 and 60 years old who received an allogeneic stem cell transplant from an unrelated donor, was CMV-positive, and had chronic GVHD only. Certain T cells may be donor cells from the graft. The chain combines TRBV27 with TRBJ2-3; possibly TRBD2 for D (6 bases). Sequences were derived from PBMCs, sampled after an allogeneic stem cell transplant with a calcineurin inhibitor and methotrexate. CDR3 sequence: CASRRRGLTDTQYF. In DNA, the CDR3 is TGTGCCAGCCGGCGTCGGGGACTCACAGATACGCAGTATTTT.